These T cell receptor beta chains were read from a single sample in a study of radiation and T cells in renal cell carcinoma. Only in-frame clones appear in the TCRdb table, and some are missing; sequencing was by immunoSEQ multiplex PCR. The table records roughly 20,000 clones, around three fifths of them present only once. Sequencing used tumor tissue, obtained from a patient whose treatment was nephrectomy without radiotherapy. The receptors were gathered from a middle-aged man with renal cell carcinoma. CDR3s leave out the opening cysteine and the closing phenylalanine or tryptophan.

J gene: TRBJ2-7; V gene: TRBV30; CDR3 protein: AWSVQGVSSSYEQY
J gene: TRBJ1-1; V gene: TRBV19; CDR3 protein: ASSSTGFDTEAF
J gene: TRBJ2-1; V gene: TRBV7-9; CDR3 protein: ASSPTGLAGNEQF
J gene: TRBJ1-1; V gene: TRBV6-6; CDR3 protein: ASMVRRGTEAF
J gene: TRBJ1-2; V gene: TRBV19; CDR3 protein: ASSMGALVDGYT
J gene: TRBJ2-5; V gene: TRBV21-1; CDR3 protein: ASRLCYTFSETQY
J gene: TRBJ2-3; V gene: TRBV27; CDR3 protein: ASSEWGSTDTQY
J gene: TRBJ1-5; V gene: TRBV10-3; CDR3 protein: AISDGGVSNQPQH
J gene: TRBJ2-3; V gene: TRBV6-6; CDR3 protein: ASSTRGTSKADTQY
J gene: TRBJ2-3; V gene: TRBV9; CDR3 protein: ASSASGRNPTDTQY
J gene: TRBJ1-1; V gene: TRBV5-4; CDR3 protein: ASSHTGTEAF
J gene: TRBJ2-1; V gene: TRBV5-1; CDR3 protein: ASSWEPGLSYNEQF
J gene: TRBJ1-5; V gene: TRBV6-5; CDR3 protein: ASKGGINQPQH
J gene: TRBJ2-1; V gene: TRBV7-2; CDR3 protein: ASSFGWGSYNEQF
J gene: TRBJ2-7; V gene: TRBV7-8; CDR3 protein: ASSPLRTSVSYEQY
J gene: TRBJ1-1; V gene: TRBV11-2; CDR3 protein: ASSLVPLRGTEAF
J gene: TRBJ2-1; V gene: TRBV7-9; CDR3 protein: ASSLPGAEQF
J gene: TRBJ2-1; V gene: TRBV18; CDR3 protein: ASTIPSGRYNEQF
J gene: TRBJ2-7; V gene: TRBV5-5; CDR3 protein: ASSLITRTDVSKQY
J gene: TRBJ1-2; V gene: TRBV4-3; CDR3 protein: ASSPGAGDFEYYGYT
J gene: TRBJ1-6; V gene: TRBV27; CDR3 protein: ASSLRQGVNSPLH
J gene: TRBJ2-5; V gene: TRBV4-3; CDR3 protein: ASSQERGGQETQY
J gene: TRBJ2-3; V gene: TRBV6-1; CDR3 protein: ASSEAVATQY
J gene: TRBJ2-7; V gene: TRBV14; CDR3 protein: ASSQGVNGLYEQY
J gene: TRBJ1-6; V gene: TRBV4-1; CDR3 protein: ASSQVFQGNSPLH
J gene: TRBJ1-3; V gene: TRBV2; CDR3 protein: ASSAQGAGNTIY
J gene: TRBJ2-2; V gene: TRBV5-6; CDR3 protein: ASSLQGADTGELF
J gene: TRBJ2-1; V gene: TRBV15; CDR3 protein: ATSIGGSNNEQF
J gene: TRBJ1-1; V gene: TRBV18; CDR3 protein: ASSPMGQNTEAF
J gene: TRBJ2-5; V gene: TRBV18; CDR3 protein: ASSASGTGEETQY
J gene: TRBJ2-2; V gene: TRBV10-3; CDR3 protein: AIRAGGDTGELF
J gene: TRBJ2-3; V gene: TRBV9; CDR3 protein: ASSVGANDNVDTQY
J gene: TRBJ2-7; V gene: TRBV6-5; CDR3 protein: ASSYVGGASYEQY
J gene: TRBJ2-6; V gene: TRBV6-5; CDR3 protein: ASSKGANVLT
J gene: TRBJ1-4; V gene: TRBV29-1; CDR3 protein: SVGSRNNEKLF
J gene: TRBJ2-2; V gene: TRBV4-3; CDR3 protein: ASSPQAGGTGELF
J gene: TRBJ2-7; V gene: TRBV18; CDR3 protein: ASSTLDPSYEQY
J gene: TRBJ1-1; V gene: TRBV5-6; CDR3 protein: ASSLNTEAF
J gene: TRBJ2-1; V gene: TRBV19; CDR3 protein: ASNPYRDVNNEQF
J gene: TRBJ1-1; V gene: TRBV4-2; CDR3 protein: ASSLGTGDTEAF
J gene: TRBJ1-2; V gene: TRBV9; CDR3 protein: ASSVLDNYGYT
J gene: TRBJ1-1; V gene: TRBV7-2; CDR3 protein: ASSLENRLNTEAF
J gene: TRBJ2-6; V gene: TRBV10-1; CDR3 protein: ASSEPGQGATGANVLT
J gene: TRBJ1-2; V gene: TRBV4-1; CDR3 protein: ASSQLTGVRGYT
J gene: TRBJ1-4; V gene: TRBV7-2; CDR3 protein: ASSSPAGPLF
J gene: TRBJ1-5; V gene: TRBV19; CDR3 protein: ASSPTGGMSNQPQH
J gene: TRBJ2-1; V gene: TRBV5-1; CDR3 protein: ASSRTRAYNEQF
J gene: TRBJ2-1; V gene: TRBV9; CDR3 protein: ASSVGRQVYNEQF
J gene: TRBJ1-5; V gene: TRBV28; CDR3 protein: ASRGGRGKSQPQH
J gene: TRBJ1-2; V gene: TRBV6-5; CDR3 protein: ASSFRTGGTHGYT
J gene: TRBJ2-1; V gene: TRBV6-5; CDR3 protein: ASSYWLGDDLVQF
J gene: TRBJ1-1; V gene: TRBV30; CDR3 protein: AWSVRAGNTEAF
J gene: TRBJ1-1; V gene: TRBV6-5; CDR3 protein: ASSPGTRTEAF
J gene: TRBJ2-7; V gene: TRBV7-9; CDR3 protein: ASSSLEAAAFYEQY
J gene: TRBJ1-1; V gene: TRBV7-9; CDR3 protein: ASSRDSNTEAF